Below, 18 T cell receptor beta chains from the same sample are listed, as sequenced in a study of regulatory T cells in long-lasting Graves disease. Construction of TCR beta libraries relied on iRepertoire HTBI primers and on Arm-PCR targeting CDR3 regions. TCRdb re-analysed the multiplex PCR reads in MiXCR, keeping a single row per CDR3 protein. The table has 400,000 to 550,000 distinct CDR3 sequences, about a sixth seen once. Stated time point: newly diagnosed GD, antithyroid drugs for less than 3 months. PBMC-derived RNA was used for the TCR library. This same sample was also part of a study on T cells in Graves' hyperthyroidism and ophthalmopathy.

The sample in question was peripheral blood mononuclear cells (PBMCs), obtained at new diagnosis, from a patient treated with antithyroid drugs. The receptors derive from a woman aged 18-35 years with Graves disease.

This clonotype has only a few counts. This sequence joins TRBV7-9 and TRBJ2-2; the match to TRBD1 covers 9 bases. CDR3 length: 17 residues. Germline-derived CDR1 and CDR2 are SEHNR and FQNEAQ (reference sequence). Losses at the gene ends were 0 bases for V and 4 bases for J; bases not matched to a gene: 6. This CDR3 is CASSLALQGAVTGELFF. The CDR3 coding sequence is TGTGCCAGCAGCTTAGCACTACAGGGGGCCGTCACCGGGGAGCTGTTTTTT.

This clonotype was seen ten or more times. The chain employs TRBV18 and TRBJ2-1; TRBD2 aligns across 7 bases. Unmatched junction bases numbered 3, after V lost 3 bases and J lost 10 bases. This CDR3 comprises 12 residues. Germline-derived CDR1 and CDR2 are KGHSH and LQKENI. As DNA, the CDR3 is TGTGCCAGCTCACCCCTGGGGGGGGAGCAGTTCTTC. Its protein is CASSPLGGEQFF.

This clonotype occurred many times. This chain links TRBV7-2 with TRBJ2-5, with D unclear. Germline V gives CDR1 SGHTA, CDR2 FQGNSA. Trimming pared 4 bases from V and 2 bases from J, leaving 8 bases between. The CDR3 spans 13 residues. In nucleotides, the CDR3 is TGTGCCAGCAGCTCCGCGTCTCAAGAGACCCAGTACTTC. This encodes CASSSASQETQYF.

This clonotype was observed a handful of times. The V call is TRBV7-2, the J call TRBJ2-2, with TRBD1 as a possible D gene (6 bases). This CDR3 region has 16 residues. V lost 5 bases and J 2 bases, leaving 15 bases between the germline ends. Germline CDR1 reads SGHTA; CDR2 reads FQGNSA. The DNA for the CDR3 is TGTGCCAGCAGCCTAATAGGACAGCTCAACACCGGGGAGCTGTTTTTT. It encodes CASSLIGQLNTGELFF. The variable domain in full, with the rest retrieved from reference TRBV7-2 and TRBJ2-2, is GAGVSQSPSNKVTEKGKDVELRCDPISGHTALYWYRQSLGQGLEFLIYFQGNSAPDKSGLPSDRFSAERTGGSVSTLTIQRTQQEDSAVYLCASSLIGQLNTGELFFGEGSRLTVL.

This clonotype was seen repeatedly, ten times or more. The junction does not match germline at one end; this may be a read error. This chain links TRBV12-3 or TRBV12-4 with TRBJ2-1, with no clear D. This CDR3 has 14 residues. The CDR3 DNA follows: TGTGCCAGCAGCTTAGATGGGATGTACAATGAGCAGTTCTTC. Translating gives CASSLDGMYNEQFF.

This clonotype was counted many times. The genes are TRBV5-5 and TRBJ2-3, with 7 bases identical to TRBD1. The CDR3 has 16 amino acids. Germline V CDR1 and CDR2: SGHKS, YYEKEE (reference sequence). Trimming at V came to 0 bases and at J to 0 bases, leaving 4 bases not matched to a gene. CDR3 loop: CASSLVGTASTDTQYF. DNA of the CDR3: TGTGCCAGCAGCTTGGTTGGGACAGCAAGCACAGATACGCAGTATTTT. The full variable domain, its missing parts supplied by reference TRBV5-5 and TRBJ2-3, is DAGVTQSPTHLIKTRGQQVTLRCSPISGHKSVSWYQQVLGQGPQFIFQYYEKEERGRGNFPDRFSARQFPNYSSELNVNALLLGDSALYLCASSLVGTASTDTQYFGPGTRLTVL.

J is TRBJ1-5 and V is TRBV28, with D unclear. Trimming took off 5 bases at V and 9 bases at J, with 8 bases between the two ends. Germline-derived CDR1 and CDR2 are MDHEN and SYDVKM. This CDR3 has 11 amino acids. CDR3 in amino acids: CASSKEGPQHF. CDR3 bases: TGTGCCAGCAGTAAAGAGGGGCCCCAGCATTTT.

The sample holds many counts of this clonotype. CDR3 sequence reads: CASSPVKLFF. The CDR3 bases are TGTGCCAGCTCACCAGTAAAACTGTTTTTT. This chain connects TRBV18 to TRBJ1-4; D not resolved. The CDR3 sequence is 10 residues long. Trimming removed 2 bases at V and 10 bases at J, with 2 bases between. Germline CDR1 is KGHSH and CDR2 is LQKENI. Variable domain in full (rest from reference TRBV18 and TRBJ1-4): NAGVMQNPRHLVRRRGQEARLRCSPMKGHSHVYWYRQLPEEGLKFMVYLQKENIIDESGMPKERFSAEFPKEGPSILRIQQVVRGDSAAYFCASSPVKLFFGSGTQLSVL.

Of note for this clonotype: Possible read error: a much larger clone is one base away. The gene calls are TRBV13 and TRBJ2-7, with D tentatively TRBD2 (5 bases). The germline V gene has CDR1 PRHDT and CDR2 FYEKMQ (reference sequence). The V and J ends lost 0 bases and 1 base respectively, with 7 bases between them. This CDR3 is built from 14 residues. In nucleotides, the CDR3 is TGTGCCAGCAGCTTAGGGAGGGCTTCCTACGAGCAGTACTTC. As protein: CASSLGRASYEQYF.

This chain uses TRBV29-1 with TRBJ2-7; D call uncertain. The CDR3 length is 12 residues. Germline CDR1 and CDR2: SQVTM and ANQGSEA. The germline V and J ends were trimmed by 4 bases and 5 bases, with 12 bases remaining between them. For the CDR3, the DNA is TGCAGCGTTGTGTTAAATACCCACGAGCAGTACTTC. Translation gives CSVVLNTHEQYF.

This clonotype was seen ten or more times. At one end the junction does not follow the germline gene, possibly because of a read error. This chain links TRBV28 with TRBJ2-7; maybe TRBD2 (6 bases). Looked up from germline, CDR1 is MDHEN and CDR2 is SYDVKM. The CDR3 loop spans 16 amino acids. Written as DNA, the CDR3 is TGTGCCAGCAGGCTCACAGGCGCGGGAAAAATTAGGAGCGAGGACTTC. Its translation: CASRLTGAGKIRSEDF. The complete variable domain, with remaining parts taken from reference TRBV28 and TRBJ2-7, reads DVKVTQSSRYLVKRTGEKVFLECVQDMDHENMFWYRQDPGLGLRLIYFSYDVKMKEKGDIPEGYSVSREKKERFSLILESASTNQTSMYLCASRLTGAGKIRSEDFGPGTRLTVT.

The CDR3: CASSTGQGVFYGYTF. For the CDR3, the DNA is TGTGCCAGCTCAACCGGACAGGGCGTTTTCTATGGCTACACCTTC. This chain connects TRBV18 to TRBJ1-2; 8 positions agree with TRBD1. V was clipped by 5 bases and J by 4 bases; unmatched bases: 9. This CDR3 contains 15 residues. Looked up from germline, CDR1 is KGHSH and CDR2 is LQKENI.

This clonotype appeared many times. CDR3 loop: CASSFRSGGTEAFF. The CDR3 DNA is TGTGCCAGCAGTTTTCGTTCCGGGGGCACTGAAGCTTTCTTT. The V and J genes are TRBV12-3 or TRBV12-4 and TRBJ1-1, with D perhaps matching TRBD1 (5 bases). The CDR3 has 14 amino acids. V lost 3 bases to trimming and J lost 4 bases, with 12 bases between them.

This clonotype was recorded a few times. The chain joins TRBV5-5 to TRBJ1-6; no definite D call. Germline lookup yields CDR1 SGHKS and CDR2 YYEKEE (reference sequence). This CDR3 has 14 residues. The V and J ends lost 4 bases and 8 bases respectively, with 13 bases between them. DNA of the CDR3: TGTGCCAGCAGCGGAGGAGGTATGGATTCACCCCTCCACTTT. Translation gives CASSGGGMDSPLHF.

This clonotype has ten or more counts. The V call is TRBV28, the J call TRBJ2-1; weak D call: TRBD1 (6 bases). The V and J ends lost 2 bases and 12 bases respectively, with 11 bases between them. This CDR3 region has 12 residues. Germline values: CDR1 MDHEN, CDR2 SYDVKM. The CDR3 reads CASSLGQFLQFF. The DNA of the CDR3 is TGTGCCAGCAGTTTAGGACAGTTTCTGCAGTTCTTC.

The chain joins TRBV7-6 to TRBJ2-2; D perhaps matches TRBD1 (7 bases). This CDR3 spans 17 amino acids. V gave up 5 bases and J gave up 3 bases, with 19 bases separating them. Germline V gene lookup returns CDR1 SGHVS and CDR2 FNYEAQ. The CDR3 DNA reads TGTGCCAGCAGCGTTACCCCTACAGGGGAGGACACCGGGGAGCTGTTTTTT. This translates into CASSVTPTGEDTGELFF.

This clonotype appeared many times. This chain connects TRBV6-2 or TRBV6-3 to TRBJ2-1; D is undetermined. Between the trimmed V and J ends, which lost 4 bases and 3 bases, there was a span of 10 bases. This CDR3 contains 14 residues. Germline V gene lookup returns CDR1 MNHEY and CDR2 SVGEGT. CDR3 region: CASSSTEYYNEQFF. The CDR3 DNA is TGTGCCAGCAGTTCCACTGAATACTACAATGAGCAGTTCTTC.

In regard to this clonotype: With a much larger clone just one base away, this may be a read error. The rearrangement links TRBV27 to TRBJ2-1, with D possibly being TRBD1 (6 bases). V lost 7 bases and J lost 9, with 13 bases in between. The CDR3 extends over 12 amino acids. The V gene's germline CDR1 is MNHEY and CDR2 SMNVEV (reference sequence). CDR3 nucleotide sequence: TGTGCCAGCAAACAGGGTGGGGGTGAGCAGTTCTTC. This codes for CASKQGGGEQFF.